These T cell receptor beta chains were read from a single sample in a study of identical twins. TCRdb re-called the 5' RACE reads through MiXCR, storing one row per CDR3 protein. The sample contains 450,000 or so distinct CDR3 sequences, approximately 18% of which appear only once. Sequencing was performed on naive T cells sorted from blood. Source of these receptors: a man aged 50 or older in good health. The CDR3 runs from the conserved cysteine through the conserved F or W. A D gene is named only where the DNA matches it firmly. Clone size, where shown, is once, few, many, or a class for clones that have expanded.

D gene,CDR3 length,J gene,clone size,V gene,CDR3 protein,CDR3 DNA
-,12,TRBJ2-2,few,TRBV19,CASRSFTGELFF,TGTGCCAGTAGGTCTTTCACCGGGGAGCTGTTTTTT
TRBD1,16,TRBJ1-3,-,TRBV30,CAWSAHRTGFGNTIYF,TGTGCCTGGAGTGCCCACCGGACAGGGTTTGGAAACACCATATATTTT
-,12,TRBJ2-7,many,TRBV12-3/TRBV12-4,CASTGPAYEQYF,TGTGCCAGCACCGGTCCAGCGTACGAGCAGTACTTC
TRBD1,14,TRBJ2-5,few,TRBV6-1,CASTTRDRQEAQYF,TGTGCCAGCACAACCCGGGACAGGCAAGAGGCCCAGTACTTC
TRBD2,16,TRBJ2-1,few,TRBV5-6,CASSLALAGFYNEQFF,TGTGCCAGCAGCTTGGCTTTAGCGGGATTTTACAATGAGCAGTTCTTC
-,16,TRBJ1-5,-,TRBV20-1,CSARDLRRDSNQPQHF,TGCAGTGCTAGAGATCTTCGCCGCGATAGCAATCAGCCCCAGCATTTT
-,14,TRBJ2-5,few,TRBV4-2,CASSQDWQQETQYF,TGTGCCAGCAGCCAAGATTGGCAACAAGAGACCCAGTACTTC
-,17,TRBJ2-1,-,TRBV5-1,CASSLLSDGSSYNEQFF,TGCGCCAGCAGCTTGTTATCGGACGGGAGCTCCTACAATGAGCAGTTCTTC
-,13,TRBJ2-5,many,TRBV20-1,CSAQEAGVETQYF,TGCAGTGCCCAGGAAGCGGGTGTAGAGACCCAGTACTTC
-,16,TRBJ2-6,-,TRBV28,CASSPPGSSGANVLTF,TGTGCCAGCAGTCCCCCAGGGAGCTCTGGGGCCAACGTCCTGACTTTC
-,14,TRBJ2-2,many,TRBV7-2,CASSLALLTGELFF,TGTGCCAGCAGCTTAGCACTCCTAACCGGGGAGCTGTTTTTT
TRBD2,18,TRBJ2-1,-,TRBV20-1,CSARDAILSGSSYNEQFF,TGCAGTGCTAGAGATGCGATATTGAGCGGGAGCTCCTACAATGAGCAGTTCTTC
-,18,TRBJ2-7,many,TRBV5-1,CASSFGGAYMAAQGEQYF,TGCGCCAGCAGCTTTGGTGGGGCTTATATGGCGGCTCAAGGGGAGCAGTACTTC
-,12,TRBJ2-1,many,TRBV18,CASSPANNEQFF,TGTGCCAGCTCACCAGCTAACAATGAGCAGTTCTTC
TRBD1,14,TRBJ1-6,many,TRBV12-3/TRBV12-4,CASRSGQGVSPLHF,TGTGCCAGCAGATCGGGACAGGGGGTGTCACCCCTCCACTTT
-,11,TRBJ2-1,-,TRBV2,CAAWGGDEQFF,TGTGCCGCTTGGGGCGGGGATGAGCAGTTCTTC
-,17,TRBJ1-5,-,TRBV6-1,CASTESRVQGFLQPQHF,TGTGCCAGCACAGAATCGAGGGTGCAGGGATTTCTTCAGCCCCAGCATTTT
TRBD2,17,TRBJ2-1,few,TRBV11-3,CASSLGASGTRYNEQFF,TGTGCCAGCAGCTTAGGGGCTAGCGGGACCCGCTACAATGAGCAGTTCTTC
TRBD2,16,TRBJ2-1,-,TRBV29-1,CSVEGGAGGSYNEQFF,TGCAGCGTTGAAGGAGGGGCGGGAGGATCCTACAATGAGCAGTTCTTC
-,14,TRBJ2-5,-,TRBV7-6,CASSLARQQETQYF,TGTGCCAGCAGCTTAGCCAGACAGCAAGAGACCCAGTACTTC
-,18,TRBJ2-1,few,TRBV28,CASSFRPQEVWSYNEQFF,TGTGCCAGCAGTTTTCGGCCCCAAGAGGTTTGGTCCTACAATGAGCAGTTCTTC
-,14,TRBJ1-5,-,TRBV7-8,CASSLVRDNQPQHF,TGTGCCAGCAGCTTAGTCAGGGACAATCAGCCCCAGCATTTT
-,13,TRBJ2-7,few,TRBV29-1,CSATRDWDYEQYF,TGCAGCGCCACCCGGGACTGGGATTACGAGCAGTACTTC
-,12,TRBJ2-7,-,TRBV5-1,CASSAGYYEQYF,TGCGCCAGCAGCGCGGGGTACTACGAGCAGTACTTC
-,15,TRBJ1-1,-,TRBV5-1,CASNPTRGGGTEAFF,TGCGCCAGCAACCCGACGCGAGGGGGTGGCACTGAAGCTTTCTTT
TRBD1,16,TRBJ2-2,-,TRBV24-1,CATSEGTGSNTGELFF,TGTGCCACCAGTGAAGGGACAGGGTCGAACACCGGGGAGCTGTTTTTT
-,13,TRBJ2-2,-,TRBV5-1,CASSLDPTRELFF,TGCGCCAGCAGCTTGGACCCGACTAGGGAGCTGTTTTTT
-,11,TRBJ1-2,few,TRBV6-6,CASSYDRGYTF,TGTGCCAGCAGTTACGACCGTGGCTACACCTTC
TRBD1,13,TRBJ1-5,-,TRBV27,CASGTGGNQPQHF,TGTGCCAGCGGGACAGGCGGCAATCAGCCCCAGCATTTT
TRBD1,13,TRBJ1-2,few,TRBV6-6,CASSYVTGKGYTF,TGTGCCAGCAGTTACGTGACAGGGAAGGGCTACACCTTC
TRBD1,16,TRBJ2-6,many,TRBV4-2,CASSLQQGTGANVLTF,TGTGCCAGCAGCCTTCAACAGGGGACTGGGGCCAACGTCCTGACTTTC
-,12,TRBJ2-3,few,TRBV7-2,CASSSQGFTQYF,TGTGCCAGCAGCTCACAGGGTTTCACGCAGTATTTT
TRBD2,16,TRBJ2-2,many,TRBV20-1,CSASPSGLANTGELFF,TGCAGTGCTAGCCCCTCGGGACTAGCGAACACCGGGGAGCTGTTTTTT
TRBD2,17,TRBJ2-1,-,TRBV4-2,CASSHLGLAGGVNEQFF,TGTGCCAGCAGCCATCTAGGACTAGCGGGAGGGGTCAATGAGCAGTTCTTC
TRBD2,16,TRBJ2-7,few,TRBV12-3/TRBV12-4,CASSFRRTSASYEQYF,TGTGCCAGCAGTTTTAGGAGGACTAGCGCGTCCTACGAGCAGTACTTC
TRBD2,17,TRBJ2-3,-,TRBV28,CASSSGTSGIRGDTQYF,TGTGCCAGCAGCTCCGGGACTAGCGGGATTAGGGGAGATACGCAGTATTTT
-,15,TRBJ2-6,many,TRBV5-1,CASSLGAVGANVLTF,TGCGCCAGCAGCTTGGGGGCTGTGGGGGCCAACGTCCTGACTTTC
TRBD1,15,TRBJ1-5,-,TRBV20-1,CSARRTGSNDQPQHF,TGCAGTGCTAGACGGACAGGGTCCAACGATCAGCCCCAGCATTTT